The source of this TCR beta chain is a study of blood T cell repertoires in COVID-19. At the level of the study: Acute and convalescent COVID-19 samples came from the United States, Italy and Spain.

Study processing details: Amplification of reference gene primers provided the estimated nucleated cell counts. TCRdb's table, derived via immunoSEQ multiplex PCR, lists solely in-frame clones and lacks some. That table gives V, J and clone size, and the DNA gave D and trimming. The sample contains approximately 70,000 clones, about four fifths of which appear only once. V shed 3 bases, J shed 4 bases, and the junction held 5 bases outside the gene matches. The CDR3 runs 15 residues. Germline CDR1 reads SGHRS; CDR2 reads YFSETQ. V gene TRBV5-1 combines with J gene TRBJ2-2; TRBD1 matches at 8 bases. The TCR originated in a man in his 70s who had recovered from COVID-19. Sequenced material: peripheral blood. For the CDR3, the DNA is TGCGCCAGCAGCTCGGGACAGGTTCTCACCGGGGAGCTGTTTTTT. Encoded protein: CASSSGQVLTGELFF. The variable domain in full, completed from reference TRBV5-1 and TRBJ2-2, reads KAGVTQTPRYLIKTRGQQVTLSCSPISGHRSVSWYQQTPGQGLQFLFEYFSETQRNKGNFPGRFSGRQFSNSRSEMNVSTLELGDSALYLCASSSGQVLTGELFFGEGSRLTVL.